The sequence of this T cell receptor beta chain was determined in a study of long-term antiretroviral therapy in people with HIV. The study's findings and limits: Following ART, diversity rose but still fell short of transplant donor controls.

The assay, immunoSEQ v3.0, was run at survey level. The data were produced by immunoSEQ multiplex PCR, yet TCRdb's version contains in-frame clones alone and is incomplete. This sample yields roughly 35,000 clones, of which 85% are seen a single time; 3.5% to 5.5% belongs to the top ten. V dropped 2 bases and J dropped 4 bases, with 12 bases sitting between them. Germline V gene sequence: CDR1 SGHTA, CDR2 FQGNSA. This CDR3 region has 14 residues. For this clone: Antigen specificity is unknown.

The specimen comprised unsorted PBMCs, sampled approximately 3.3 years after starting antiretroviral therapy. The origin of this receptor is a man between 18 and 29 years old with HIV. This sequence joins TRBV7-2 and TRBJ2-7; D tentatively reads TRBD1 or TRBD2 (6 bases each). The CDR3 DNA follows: TGTGCCAGCAGCTTAAAGGGGGGAAGATACGAGCAGTACTTC. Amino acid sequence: CASSLKGGRYEQYF.